The 27 T cell receptor beta chains given below trace back to one sample, sequenced in a study of cytomegalovirus exposure and HLA in healthy donors. PCR used 60 Vbeta primers and 13 Jbeta primers. The data were produced by immunoSEQ multiplex PCR, yet TCRdb's version contains in-frame clones alone and is incomplete. Among roughly 150,000 clones listed, approximately 61% were seen once. The source material was PBMCs. Receptors originate from a human donor in good health.

V is TRBV6-5 and J is TRBJ1-4, with 10 bases fitting TRBD1. CDR1 and CDR2 (germline): MNHEY, SVGAGI. The CDR3 extends over 16 amino acids. V lost 4 bases to trimming and J lost 1 base; unmatched junction nucleotides: 3. CDR3 in DNA: TGTGCCAGCAGTTCCCGGGACAGGGGAACTAATGAAAAACTGTTTTTT. This translates into CASSSRDRGTNEKLFF.

The rearrangement uses TRBV5-1 and TRBJ2-7, with TRBD1 matching over 11 bases. J lost 4 bases, V lost 2 bases, and 2 bases had no gene match. Germline V gene sequence: CDR1 SGHRS, CDR2 YFSETQ. The CDR3 is 14 amino acids. CDR3 in DNA: TGCGCCAGCAGCTTTGGGACAGGGGGGTACGAGCAGTACTTC. Amino acid sequence: CASSFGTGGYEQYF.

In its sample, this clone was seen once. V is TRBV6-5 and J is TRBJ1-2; D might be TRBD1 (6 bases). The V gene lost 4 bases and the J gene lost 0 bases, with 15 bases spanning the gap. This CDR3 has 16 amino acids. Germline V lookup: CDR1 MNHEY, CDR2 SVGAGI. CDR3 loop: CASSSFQGMANYGYTF. Here the CDR3 DNA reads TGTGCCAGCAGTTCTTTCCAGGGGATGGCTAACTATGGCTACACCTTC.

The V and J genes are TRBV7-8 and TRBJ1-2; weak D call: TRBD1 (5 bases). CDR1 is SGHVS and CDR2 is FQNEAQ in the germline V gene. V was trimmed by 3 bases and J by 3 bases, leaving 11 bases between them. The CDR3 runs 14 residues. The DNA of the CDR3 is TGTGCCAGCAGCTTCCAGGGTGGTGACTATGGCTACACCTTC. Amino acid sequence: CASSFQGGDYGYTF.

This sequence joins TRBV2 and TRBJ1-5; 10 positions match TRBD1. CDR1 and CDR2 (germline): SNHLY, FYNNEI. V was pared by 4 bases and J by 2 bases, with 5 bases of the junction left unmatched. The CDR3 is made up of 16 amino acids. The CDR3 loop is CASSVEGTGGNQPQHF. CDR3 DNA sequence: TGTGCCAGCAGTGTAGAGGGGACAGGGGGCAATCAGCCCCAGCATTTT.

The rearrangement uses TRBV5-1 and TRBJ2-2, with D maybe TRBD1 (6 bases). From germline, CDR1 is SGHRS and CDR2 YFSETQ. V lost 0 bases, J lost 2 bases, and 8 bases lay in between. This CDR3 is 15 amino acids long. DNA for the CDR3: TGCGCCAGCAGCTTGGAGACAGGAAACACCGGGGAGCTGTTTTTT. This encodes CASSLETGNTGELFF.

The rearrangement links TRBV5-1 to TRBJ2-7, with D unresolved. Germline V gene lookup returns CDR1 SGHRS and CDR2 YFSETQ. The CDR3 sequence is 13 residues long. Trimming cost V 6 bases and J 2 bases, with 12 bases left between them. The CDR3 bases are TGCGCCAGCACCCCGTCAGGAACCTACGAGCAGTACTTC. Translation gives CASTPSGTYEQYF.

The chain combines TRBV4-3 with TRBJ2-5; a weak D match, TRBD2 (7 bases). The V end lost 1 base, the J end lost 5 bases, and 14 bases lay between the germline ends. Germline CDR1 is LGHNA and CDR2 is YSLEER. This CDR3 spans 15 amino acids. The CDR3 protein is CASSQGPGGGETQYF. The CDR3 DNA sequence: TGCGCCAGCAGCCAAGGCCCGGGGGGCGGGGAGACCCAGTACTTC.

A word on this clone: The sample has other DNA sequences that encode this CDR3 too. The chain carries TRBV7-6 and TRBJ2-7; 12 bases match TRBD2. Trimming took 0 bases from V and 0 from J; bases not matched to a gene: 3. The germline CDR1 and CDR2 sequences are SGHVS and FNYEAQ. This CDR3 has 17 residues. CDR3 sequence (DNA): TGTGCCAGCAGCTTAGCTCAGACTAGCGGGAGCTCCTACGAGCAGTACTTC. Its translation: CASSLAQTSGSSYEQYF.

This chain connects TRBV6-5 to TRBJ2-5, with TRBD2 identical over 9 bases. CDR3 length: 15 amino acids. In germline, CDR1 is MNHEY, CDR2 SVGAGI. J gave up 4 bases and V 6 bases, and 9 bases lay outside the gene matches. Here the CDR3 reads CASSRSGRRGETQYF. For the CDR3, the DNA is TGTGCCAGCAGCCGAAGCGGGAGGAGAGGAGAGACCCAGTACTTC.

CDR3 amino acids: CASSGSGRARPGEQYF. The CDR3 DNA reads as TGTGCCAGCAGCGGAAGCGGGAGGGCCCGTCCGGGCGAGCAGTACTTC. The J gene is TRBJ2-7, the V gene TRBV13; 10 bases line up with TRBD2. Germline V gene data show CDR1 as PRHDT and CDR2 as FYEKMQ (reference sequence). This CDR3 is built from 16 residues. The J segment lost 6 bases and the V segment lost 5 bases, leaving 13 bases of the junction unmatched. Full variable domain (remainder filled in from reference TRBV13 and TRBJ2-7): AAGVIQSPRHLIKEKRETATLKCYPIPRHDTVYWYQQGPGQDPQFLISFYEKMQSDKGSIPDRFSAQQFSDYHSELNMSSLELGDSALYFCASSGSGRARPGEQYFGPGTRLTVT.

This clone was counted a few times. The chain couples TRBV6-5 to TRBJ2-5, with D possibly TRBD1 on 6 matching bases. The J call may be wrong; the DNA end is better matched by TRBJ2-7. The germline CDR1 and CDR2 sequences are MNHEY and SVGAGI. This CDR3 has 13 residues. The CDR3 DNA is TGTGCCAGTAGGACAGAAGTCGCCTACGAGCAGTACTTC. It codes for CASRTEVAYEQYF.

Details on this clone: A junction boundary mismatches the germline segment, possibly from a read error. The rearrangement joins TRBV9 to TRBJ2-3; possible D gene TRBD2, 6 bases. Germline lookup yields CDR1 SGDLS and CDR2 YYNGEE. The CDR3 consists of 15 residues. The CDR3 DNA sequence: TGTGCCAGCAGCTTCGGGACTCAGAGCAAAGATACGCAGTATTTT. Protein: CASSFGTQSKDTQYF.

The chain's CDR3 is CASSVEGTPYNEQFF. The DNA for the CDR3 is TGTGCCAGCAGCGTAGAAGGGACTCCCTACAATGAGCAGTTCTTC. The rearrangement links TRBV9 to TRBJ2-1; D possibly corresponds to TRBD2 (6 bases). This CDR3 contains 15 residues. The V and J ends lost 0 bases and 2 bases respectively, with 9 bases between them. Germline CDR1 is SGDLS and CDR2 is YYNGEE.

The chain has TRBV5-1 and TRBJ2-3, with a possible D match to TRBD2 (6 bases). Germline assignment: CDR1 SGHRS and CDR2 YFSETQ. The CDR3 length is 14 residues. V was trimmed by 7 bases and J by 5 bases, leaving 17 bases between them. The CDR3 spells CASYPGGLGDTQYF. DNA for the CDR3: TGCGCCAGCTACCCCGGGGGATTAGGAGATACGCAGTATTTT.

This clone was picked up one time. The chain uses TRBV7-2 and TRBJ2-1; TRBD1 aligns across 11 bases. The CDR3 contains 14 residues. Germline-derived CDR1 and CDR2 are SGHTA and FQGNSA. The trim removed 4 bases at V and 8 bases at J, leaving 4 bases unmatched. The CDR3 spells CASSSRTGGYEQFF. The CDR3, as DNA: TGTGCCAGCAGCTCAAGGACAGGGGGCTATGAGCAGTTCTTC.

The gene calls are TRBV19 and TRBJ2-5; D perhaps matches TRBD2 (6 bases). V lost 4 bases and J 7 bases, leaving 7 bases between the germline ends. This CDR3 contains 11 residues. Germline-derived CDR1 and CDR2 are LNHDA and SQIVND (reference sequence). The CDR3 here is CASSTGGTQYF. The CDR3 nucleotides are TGTGCCAGTAGTACCGGGGGGACCCAGTACTTC.

This clone showed up just a few times. The CDR3 is CASSTGSSYNEQFF. The CDR3 DNA reads TGTGCCAGCAGCACTGGGAGCTCCTACAATGAGCAGTTCTTC. The gene calls are TRBV5-5 and TRBJ2-1; D is perhaps TRBD2 (5 bases). Germline CDR1 and CDR2: SGHKS and YYEKEE (reference sequence). Trimming removed 4 bases at V and 0 bases at J, with 8 bases between. The CDR3 has 14 residues. The full variable domain, its missing parts supplied by reference TRBV5-5 and TRBJ2-1, is DAGVTQSPTHLIKTRGQQVTLRCSPISGHKSVSWYQQVLGQGPQFIFQYYEKEERGRGNFPDRFSARQFPNYSSELNVNALLLGDSALYLCASSTGSSYNEQFFGPGTRLTVL.

The chain links TRBV10-3 to TRBJ1-1, with D tentatively TRBD1 (6 bases). CDR3 size: 15 residues. V was shortened by 11 bases and J by 5 bases, with 24 bases between the two germline ends. Germline V gene data show CDR1 as ENHRY and CDR2 as SYGVKD. The CDR3 sequence: CAARGFGTTGTEAFF. As DNA, the CDR3 is TGTGCCGCCAGGGGATTCGGGACAACTGGAACTGAAGCTTTCTTT.

This clone showed up just a few times. The chain recombines TRBV2 with TRBJ1-3; TRBD1 might be the D (5 bases). The V gene's germline CDR1 is SNHLY and CDR2 FYNNEI. CDR3 length equals 15 residues. V dropped 3 bases and J dropped 0 bases, with 9 bases sitting between them. The CDR3 sequence is CASSDRAYSGNTIYF. As DNA, the CDR3 is TGTGCCAGCAGTGACAGGGCCTACTCTGGAAACACCATATATTTT.

The chain carries TRBV9 and TRBJ2-6; the match to TRBD1 covers 9 bases. The CDR3 is made up of 15 amino acids. The V segment lost 8 bases and the J segment 0 bases; nucleotides outside the gene matches: 3. The germline gives CDR1 SGDLS, CDR2 YYNGEE. The chain's CDR3 is CASDRGDSGANVLTF. The CDR3 region has the DNA TGTGCCAGTGACAGGGGGGACTCTGGGGCCAACGTCCTGACTTTC.

This chain uses TRBV29-1 with TRBJ2-7, with TRBD1 matching 11 bases. The CDR3 is 13 residues long. Germline trimming cut 8 bases from V and 7 bases from J; bases unmatched to any gene: 10. Germline V gene sequence: CDR1 SQVTM, CDR2 ANQGSEA. In nucleotides, the CDR3 is TGCAGCTGCACCGGGACAGGGGGTCTTGAGCAGTACTTC. It translates to CSCTGTGGLEQYF.

The V and J genes are TRBV5-1 and TRBJ2-7, with 7 bases lining up with TRBD2. Trimming removed 4 bases from V and 5 bases from J; junction bases left unmatched: 6. CDR3 length equals 13 residues. Per the germline V gene, CDR1 is SGHRS and CDR2 is YFSETQ. The CDR3: CASSGEGTDEQYF. CDR3 DNA sequence: TGCGCCAGCAGCGGGGAGGGCACCGACGAGCAGTACTTC.

The rearrangement uses TRBV7-2 and TRBJ1-1; D may be TRBD1 (5 bases). Per germline, CDR1 SGHTA and CDR2 FQGNSA. Between the trimmed V and J ends, which lost 1 base and 7 bases, there was a span of 13 bases. The CDR3 covers 14 residues. The CDR3 DNA follows: TGTGCCAGCAGCTTAGGGCGACAGTCTAATGAAGCTTTCTTT. Translation: CASSLGRQSNEAFF.

The chain uses TRBV11-1 and TRBJ1-1, with D possibly TRBD1 on 6 matching bases. Germline V gene sequence: CDR1 SGHAT, CDR2 FQDESV (reference sequence). The CDR3 extends over 12 amino acids. Trimming removed 5 bases at V and 6 bases at J, with 10 bases between. CDR3 DNA sequence: TGTGCCAGCAGCCCTGACAGGTCTGAAGCTTTCTTT. Translating gives CASSPDRSEAFF.

The rearrangement links TRBV19 to TRBJ2-1; 8 nucleotides agree with TRBD2. CDR1 LNHDA and CDR2 SQIVND come from the germline V gene (reference sequence). V shed 4 bases, J shed 6 bases, and the junction held 8 bases outside the gene matches. The CDR3 contains 15 residues. The CDR3 is CASSTNWAGGNEQFF. Written as DNA, the CDR3 is TGTGCCAGTAGTACCAATTGGGCGGGAGGCAATGAGCAGTTCTTC.

The chain combines TRBV10-3 with TRBJ1-1; a possible D gene is TRBD1 (6 bases). This CDR3 contains 16 residues. Germline V CDR1 and CDR2: ENHRY, SYGVKD. V gave up 5 bases and J gave up 1 base, with 17 bases separating them. The CDR3 DNA is TGTGCCATCAGTCCAAACAGCGGGGGCTCGAACACTGAAGCTTTCTTT. Its translation is CAISPNSGGSNTEAFF.